These 24 T cell receptor beta chains were all obtained from the same sample, sequenced in a study of blood T cell repertoires in COVID-19. TCRdb keeps only in-frame clones here, not all; method: immunoSEQ multiplex PCR. The table has approximately 190,000 clones, 84% seen once. Sequencing was carried out using PBMCs or T cells enriched from blood (not recorded which). The receptors derive from a woman aged 25 to 39 who had been exposed to COVID-19.

The rearrangement links TRBV2 to TRBJ2-7; D is perhaps TRBD2 (6 bases). The CDR3 runs 13 residues. Trimming cost V 7 bases and J 1 base, with 11 bases left between them. Germline V gene lookup returns CDR1 SNHLY and CDR2 FYNNEI. CDR3 residues: CASNPGDSYEQYF. In DNA, the CDR3 is TGTGCCAGCAACCCGGGGGATTCCTACGAGCAGTACTTC.

V usage is TRBV4-3 and J usage is TRBJ2-1; 10 bases fit TRBD2. Germline trimming cut 4 bases from V and 9 bases from J; bases unmatched to any gene: 9. The CDR3 runs 15 residues. The germline gives CDR1 LGHNA, CDR2 YSLEER. The CDR3 DNA follows: TGCGCCAGCAGCCTCATAGCGGGGGGCCTCAGTGAGCAGTTCTTC. It encodes CASSLIAGGLSEQFF.

The V and J genes are TRBV6-5 and TRBJ2-3, with 8 positions matching TRBD2. Germline CDR1 MNHEY, CDR2 SVGAGI. This CDR3 contains 13 residues. V lost 7 bases to trimming and J lost 0 bases; unmatched junction nucleotides: 0. DNA of the CDR3: TGTGCCAGCACGGGGGGGAGCACAGATACGCAGTATTTT. It codes for CASTGGSTDTQYF.

The genes are TRBV2 and TRBJ2-7; perhaps TRBD1 as D (5 bases). The germline gives CDR1 SNHLY, CDR2 FYNNEI. The length of the CDR3 is 15 residues. V dropped 2 bases and J dropped 4 bases, with 15 bases sitting between them. CDR3: CASSEWQGKIYEQYF. In DNA, the CDR3 is TGTGCCAGCAGTGAATGGCAGGGTAAAATTTACGAGCAGTACTTC.

The J gene is TRBJ1-5, the V gene TRBV10-3; no clear D. V lost 9 bases to trimming and J lost 0 bases, with 12 bases between them. From germline, CDR1 is ENHRY and CDR2 SYGVKD. This CDR3 comprises 14 residues. The CDR3 nucleotides read TGTGCCATTGGTGGCAGCGTTAGCAATCAGCCCCAGCATTTT. Its translation: CAIGGSVSNQPQHF.

This chain uses TRBV15 with TRBJ2-7, with 11 nucleotides matching TRBD1. The germline CDR1 and CDR2 sequences are LNHNV and YYDKDF (reference sequence). V shed 5 bases and J 2 bases; nucleotides not matched to a gene: 5. This CDR3 is 15 amino acids long. The CDR3 nucleotides are TGTGCCACCAGCTCGGGACAGGGGGGTGCCTACGAGCAGTACTTC. Protein: CATSSGQGGAYEQYF.

The rearrangement links TRBV5-6 to TRBJ1-1; TRBD1 matches at 8 bases. The germline V gene has CDR1 SGHDT and CDR2 YYEEEE. V was clipped by 4 bases and J by 8 bases; unmatched bases: 4. This CDR3 has 12 residues. DNA for the CDR3: TGTGCCAGCAGCCCGGACAGGGAGGAAGCTTTCTTT. Translation: CASSPDREEAFF.

For the CDR3, the DNA is TGTGCCAGCAGATTACGGGGAATGCAACAAGAGACCCAGTACTTC. Protein: CASRLRGMQQETQYF. The chain couples TRBV27 to TRBJ2-5; D perhaps matches TRBD2 (5 bases). CDR1 is MNHEY and CDR2 is SMNVEV in the germline V gene (reference sequence). Between the trimmed V and J ends, which lost 6 bases and 2 bases, there was a span of 16 bases. This CDR3 is built from 15 residues.

The V gene is TRBV5-6, the J gene TRBJ1-4; 8 bases line up with TRBD1. After removal of 0 bases from V and 4 bases from J, the junction contained 5 bases not matched to a gene. CDR3 length: 16 residues. Germline V CDR1 and CDR2: SGHDT, YYEEEE. Here the CDR3 DNA reads TGTGCCAGCAGCTTGGCCTTTACAGGGGGTAATGAAAAACTGTTTTTT. It translates to CASSLAFTGGNEKLFF.

This chain connects TRBV6-4 to TRBJ2-3, with D unclear. Trimming took 0 bases from V and 6 from J, leaving 10 bases between them. Germline V gives CDR1 MRHNA, CDR2 SNTAGT. The length of the CDR3 is 14 residues. Here the CDR3 reads CASSDSMSRDTQYF. The DNA for the CDR3 is TGTGCCAGCAGTGACTCGATGTCTAGGGATACGCAGTATTTT.

With regard to this clone: An end of the junction differs from the germline gene, which may be a read error. V usage is TRBV11-1 and J usage is TRBJ1-4, with D tentatively TRBD1 (5 bases). The CDR3 sequence is 11 residues long. Germline assignment: CDR1 SGHAT and CDR2 FQDESV (reference sequence). The CDR3 DNA is TGTGCCAGCAGCTCGACGGGTACAGGACGATTT. Translated: CASSSTGTGRF.

The rearrangement joins TRBV7-2 to TRBJ1-6; TRBD1 might be the D (5 bases). Trimming took off 0 bases at V and 9 bases at J, with 12 bases between the two ends. CDR1 is SGHTA and CDR2 is FQGNSA in the germline V gene. This CDR3 contains 15 residues. The CDR3 region has the DNA TGTGCCAGCAGCTTAGCCACTTCGGGGGGTTCACCCCTCCACTTT. Translating it yields CASSLATSGGSPLHF.

A single count supports this clone. V and J are TRBV6-5 and TRBJ1-1; TRBD1 matches at 9 bases. The germline V gene encodes CDR1 MNHEY and CDR2 SVGAGI. This CDR3 region has 15 residues. After removal of 7 bases from V and 4 bases from J, the junction contained 10 bases not matched to a gene. CDR3 coding DNA: TGTGCCAGCATCTTACAGGGGGCGCGAGGCACTGAAGCTTTCTTT. It translates to CASILQGARGTEAFF.

The chain joins TRBV2 to TRBJ1-1; no firm D call. V lost 1 base and J 0 bases, leaving 12 bases between the germline ends. The CDR3 runs to 16 residues. Germline-derived CDR1 and CDR2 are SNHLY and FYNNEI. The CDR3 nucleotides read TGTGCCAGCAGTGAAGGGCCGCTGGAGGTGAACACTGAAGCTTTCTTT. It codes for CASSEGPLEVNTEAFF.

The CDR3, as DNA: TGTGCCAGTTTCGGGGGAACTGAAGCTTTCTTT. As protein: CASFGGTEAFF. The chain carries TRBV19 and TRBJ1-1; TRBD1 is a possible D gene (5 bases). V was cut by 8 bases and J by 5 bases, with 9 bases left in between. The CDR3 has 11 residues. Germline-derived CDR1 and CDR2 are LNHDA and SQIVND (reference sequence).

The rearrangement uses TRBV4-3 and TRBJ1-5, with 10 bases aligning to TRBD1. CDR1 and CDR2 from the germline V gene are LGHNA and YSLEER. V gave up 4 bases and J gave up 1 base; unmatched junction bases: 1. CDR3 length: 15 residues. The CDR3 DNA is TGCGCCAGCAGCCGGGACAGGGGAAGCAATCAGCCCCAGCATTTT. Translating gives CASSRDRGSNQPQHF.

In its sample, this clone was seen once. CDR3 nucleotides: TGTGCCAGCCGACAGGTTAAGAACACTGAAGCTTTCTTT. Its protein is CASRQVKNTEAFF. The rearrangement links TRBV19 to TRBJ1-1; tentatively, D is TRBD1 (6 bases). The CDR3 is 13 residues long. Per the germline V gene, CDR1 is LNHDA and CDR2 is SQIVND (reference sequence). V was shortened by 9 bases and J by 1 base, with 12 bases between the two germline ends.

The CDR3 bases are TGTGCCAGCAGTTATCGGCACAGGGAGGGTAACACTGAAGCTTTCTTT. Translation: CASSYRHREGNTEAFF. The chain couples TRBV6-2 or TRBV6-3 to TRBJ1-1; tentatively, D is TRBD1 (6 bases). Looked up from germline, CDR1 is MNHEY and CDR2 is SVGEGT. V was cut by 3 bases and J by 2 bases, with 16 bases left in between. The CDR3 has 16 amino acids.

This chain uses TRBV9 with TRBJ2-3; 7 bases agree with TRBD2. Germline V CDR1 and CDR2: SGDLS, YYNGEE. The CDR3 sequence is 14 residues long. V trimming: 1 base; J trimming: 5 bases; junction bases outside the gene matches: 4. CDR3 nucleotide sequence: TGTGCCAGCAGCGTACTCTCGGGGGGAGATACGCAGTATTTT. Its translation: CASSVLSGGDTQYF.

This sequence joins TRBV19 and TRBJ1-1, with a possible D match to TRBD1 (6 bases). This CDR3 comprises 16 residues. Germline V lookup: CDR1 LNHDA, CDR2 SQIVND (reference sequence). V was pared by 3 bases and J by 4 bases, with 18 bases between. The CDR3: CASSMLGAADPTEAFF. CDR3 nucleotide sequence: TGTGCCAGTAGTATGTTGGGGGCGGCCGATCCCACTGAAGCTTTCTTT.

This chain connects TRBV18 to TRBJ2-7; tentatively, D is TRBD1 (5 bases). The V gene lost 3 bases and the J gene lost 4 bases, with 10 bases spanning the gap. This CDR3 is built from 13 residues. Germline V gives CDR1 KGHSH, CDR2 LQKENI. CDR3 loop: CASSPAGQYEQYF. The CDR3 nucleotides are TGTGCCAGCTCACCGGCAGGGCAATACGAGCAGTACTTC.

This sequence joins TRBV28 and TRBJ1-4; D remains ambiguous. The CDR3 has 11 residues. The germline V gene encodes CDR1 MDHEN and CDR2 SYDVKM. V was clipped by 6 bases and J by 10 bases, with 9 bases between them. DNA for the CDR3: TGTGCCAGCAGGCGGCCCGGAAAACTGTTTTTT. Protein: CASRRPGKLFF.

V is TRBV5-1 and J is TRBJ1-2, with D perhaps matching TRBD1 (6 bases). This CDR3 is built from 14 residues. V shed 0 bases and J shed 8 bases, with 14 bases lying between them. The germline V gene encodes CDR1 SGHRS and CDR2 YFSETQ. This CDR3 reads CASSLGGGGGGYTF. The DNA of the CDR3 is TGCGCCAGCAGCTTGGGAGGTGGGGGCGGAGGCTACACCTTC.

The DNA for the CDR3 is TGTGCCAGCAGCAGCCTAGGGGGCAATCAGCCCCAGCATTTT. The encoded protein is CASSSLGGNQPQHF. V and J are TRBV7-2 and TRBJ1-5; tentatively, D is TRBD1 (5 bases). Germline assignment: CDR1 SGHTA and CDR2 FQGNSA. The CDR3 spans 14 residues. Trimming took off 5 bases at V and 2 bases at J, with 10 bases between the two ends.